This T cell receptor beta chain was sequenced in a study of radiation and T cells in renal cell carcinoma. Study observations and caveats: Top tumor clonotypes rose in blood 2 weeks post-radiation, then contracted.

Stated time point: baseline pretreatment blood. This sample's treatment: 15 Gy SBRT to primary tumor, nephrectomy 4 weeks later. Serial blood draws occurred at baseline and 2 and 4 weeks post-SBRT. Clear cell pathology was present in this patient's renal cell carcinoma. Measured with immunoSEQ multiplex PCR; TCRdb has only the in-frame clones, and not every one. The sample yields around 46,000 clones, roughly 83% seen once. A remark on this clone: Its antigen is as yet unknown.

The V and J ends lost 2 bases and 7 bases, in that order; junction bases with no gene match: 2. The CDR3 is 15 amino acids. CDR1 is LNHNV and CDR2 is YYDKDF in the germline V gene (reference sequence). This chain uses TRBV15 with TRBJ1-6; 10 nucleotides match TRBD1. This TCR was sampled from a woman between 70 and 85 years old with renal cell carcinoma. The starting material was blood, obtained from a patient whose treatment included radiotherapy and nephrectomy. The CDR3 spells CATSRRTGGNSPLHF. The CDR3 nucleotides are TGTGCCACCAGCAGAAGGACAGGGGGGAATTCACCCCTCCACTTT.